Following are 19 T cell receptor beta chains from one sample sequenced in a study of spatial heterogeneity in lung cancer. Study-wide points: Higher tumor mutation counts went along with higher counts of expanded intratumoral alpha and beta TCRs.

TCRdb called the 5' RACE reads again in MiXCR, with one record for every CDR3 protein. The sample has roughly 5,700 distinct CDR3 sequences, about 16% seen once. This sample's time point: sample taken at primary tumor resection. These TCRs' antigens remain unknown. Sequencing used lung tumor tissue, obtained at surgery. Every receptor here comes from a male donor with early-stage non-small cell lung cancer.

This clonotype turned up a few times. J is TRBJ1-5 and V is TRBV12-3 or TRBV12-4; 9 nucleotides match TRBD1. V was pared by 0 bases and J by 4 bases, with 1 base of the junction left unmatched. CDR3 size: 15 residues. The CDR3 protein is CASSLAGTGNQPQHF. For the CDR3, the DNA is TGTGCCAGCAGTTTAGCGGGGACAGGGAATCAGCCCCAGCATTTT.

Judged by abundance, this clonotype is medium-sized. The chain uses TRBV19 and TRBJ2-2; the D is unclear. The CDR3 loop spans 13 amino acids. Trimming pared 5 bases from V and 1 base from J, leaving 5 bases between. CDR1 and CDR2 from the germline V gene are LNHDA and SQIVND (reference sequence). CDR3 sequence (DNA): TGTGCCAGTAGTTGGGGGAACACCGGGGAGCTGTTTTTT. Amino acids: CASSWGNTGELFF.

By sample fraction, this clonotype is medium-sized. This may come from a read error, since a much larger clone is one base off. The rearrangement links TRBV9 to TRBJ2-2; unclear D gene. The CDR3 covers 16 residues. Germline-derived CDR1 and CDR2 are SGDLS and YYNGEE. CDR3: CASSVGGNANTVELFF. In DNA form, the CDR3 reads TGTGCCAGCAGCGTAGGCGGAAACGCGAACACCGTGGAGCTGTTTTTT.

By proportion, this clonotype is medium-sized (0.01 to 0.1%). The chain recombines TRBV27 with TRBJ2-3, with 10 bases fitting TRBD2. Germline CDR1 is MNHEY and CDR2 is SMNVEV (reference sequence). The J segment lost 2 bases and the V segment lost 6 bases, leaving 8 bases of the junction unmatched. The CDR3 spans 16 residues. CDR3 in amino acids: CASRTSGLADTDTQYF. Here the CDR3 DNA reads TGTGCCAGCAGAACTTCAGGACTAGCGGACACAGATACGCAGTATTTT.

This clonotype was recorded many times. The chain carries TRBV30 and TRBJ2-1; D tentatively reads TRBD1 or TRBD2 (5 bases each). Germline V CDR1 and CDR2: GTSNPN, SVGIG (reference sequence). Trimming took 3 bases from V and 10 from J, leaving 10 bases between them. The CDR3 runs to 11 residues. The CDR3 sequence is CAWRGGDEQFF. The CDR3 nucleotides are TGTGCCTGGAGAGGTGGGGACGAGCAGTTCTTC.

The chain has TRBV27 and TRBJ2-3; D ambiguous. Trimming took off 4 bases at V and 3 bases at J, with 11 bases between the two ends. The CDR3 runs to 14 residues. The germline V gene encodes CDR1 MNHEY and CDR2 SMNVEV (reference sequence). The CDR3 DNA sequence: TGTGCCAGCAGTTGGGCAGGACGGACAGATACGCAGTATTTT. It is translated as CASSWAGRTDTQYF.

This clonotype is termed medium-sized. The chain recombines TRBV3-1 with TRBJ2-7; maybe TRBD2 (6 bases). This CDR3 is 16 amino acids long. Germline V gene data show CDR1 as LGHDT and CDR2 as YNNKEL (reference sequence). V gave up 2 bases and J gave up 5 bases, with 19 bases separating them. CDR3: CASSQNPAGQADEQYF. The CDR3 coding sequence is TGTGCCAGCAGCCAAAATCCGGCGGGGCAGGCGGACGAGCAGTACTTC.

In its sample, this clonotype ranks as medium-sized. V gene TRBV9 combines with J gene TRBJ2-1; D gene unclear. The germline CDR1 and CDR2 sequences are SGDLS and YYNGEE. The V and J ends lost 3 bases and 2 bases respectively, with 15 bases between them. The length of the CDR3 is 16 residues. As DNA, the CDR3 is TGTGCCAGCAGCGGACCGACCCGACCGACCTACAATGAGCAGTTCTTC. Translating it yields CASSGPTRPTYNEQFF.

In its sample, this clonotype ranks as medium-sized. The chain employs TRBV5-6 and TRBJ2-7; the D is unclear. V lost 0 bases, J lost 3 bases, and 16 bases lay in between. The CDR3 runs 16 residues. CDR1 SGHDT and CDR2 YYEEEE come from the germline V gene. CDR3 in DNA: TGTGCCAGCAGCTTGGCCGTGGCAGTCTCCTTCTACGAGCAGTACTTC. It encodes CASSLAVAVSFYEQYF. The full variable domain, its missing parts supplied by reference TRBV5-6 and TRBJ2-7, is DAGVTQSPTHLIKTRGQQVTLRCSPKSGHDTVSWYQQALGQGPQFIFQYYEEEERQRGNFPDRFSGHQFPNYSSELNVNALLLGDSALYLCASSLAVAVSFYEQYFGPGTRLTVT.

J is TRBJ1-2 and V is TRBV6-1; no clear D gene. Trimming pared 7 bases from V and 7 bases from J, leaving 16 bases between. The CDR3 is 13 residues long. Looked up from germline, CDR1 is MNHNS and CDR2 is SASEGT. The CDR3 protein is CASMNSGYVGYTF. Written as DNA, the CDR3 is TGTGCCAGCATGAATTCGGGTTACGTTGGCTACACCTTC.

This clonotype was seen only a few times. The gene calls are TRBV25-1 and TRBJ2-1; TRBD2 aligns across 10 bases. The CDR3 length is 15 residues. The junction had 2 bases not matched to a gene; V was cut back by 5 bases and J by 1 base. The V gene's germline CDR1 is MGHDK and CDR2 SYGVNS. The DNA for the CDR3 is TGTGCCAGCAGTCTTAGCGGGAGGTCCTACAATGAGCAGTTCTTC. It encodes CASSLSGRSYNEQFF.

This clonotype is termed medium-sized. The chain joins TRBV5-6 to TRBJ2-6; no reliable D call. The CDR3 extends over 15 amino acids. The V gene's germline CDR1 is SGHDT and CDR2 YYEEEE. V shed 1 base and J shed 0 bases, with 5 bases lying between them. The CDR3 sequence is CASSLSASGANVLTF. The DNA of the CDR3 is TGTGCCAGCAGCTTGTCGGCCTCTGGGGCCAACGTCCTGACTTTC.

By share, this clonotype counts as medium-sized. Here the CDR3 DNA reads TGTGCCAGCAGTTATTCTAGCGGAAAGGGTCCTGAGCAGTTCTTC. Protein: CASSYSSGKGPEQFF. The chain employs TRBV6-6 and TRBJ2-1; 7 bases are shared with TRBD2. The V gene's germline CDR1 is MNHNY and CDR2 SVGAGI (reference sequence). The CDR3 has 15 residues. V shed 3 bases and J 9 bases; nucleotides not matched to a gene: 11.

This clonotype ranks as medium-sized (0.01 to 0.1%). The chain uses TRBV29-1 and TRBJ2-3, with a tentative D call TRBD1 (8 bases). The CDR3 is made up of 14 amino acids. In germline, CDR1 is SQVTM, CDR2 ANQGSEA. V was clipped by 4 bases and J by 2 bases, with 13 bases between them. The CDR3 loop reads CSVADRDYTDTQYF. CDR3 coding DNA: TGCAGCGTTGCGGACAGGGACTACACAGATACGCAGTATTTT.

This clonotype is judged medium-sized (0.01 to 0.1%). V gene TRBV7-2 combines with J gene TRBJ2-6; 8 bases align to TRBD1. V was clipped by 5 bases and J by 6 bases; unmatched bases: 9. The CDR3 length is 16 residues. Per the germline V gene, CDR1 is SGHTA and CDR2 is FQGNSA. The CDR3 here is CASSVPRGRKANVLTF. As DNA, the CDR3 is TGTGCCAGCAGCGTCCCCAGGGGGCGGAAGGCCAACGTCCTGACTTTC.

Judged by abundance, this clonotype is medium-sized. The V gene is TRBV29-1, the J gene TRBJ2-2; 7 bases align to TRBD2. Germline CDR1 SQVTM, CDR2 ANQGSEA. The length of the CDR3 is 13 residues. After removal of 7 bases from V and 6 bases from J, the junction contained 8 bases not matched to a gene. The CDR3 coding sequence is TGCAGCGGGAGGGTAGCGGGCCCCGGGGAGCTGTTTTTT. Encoded protein: CSGRVAGPGELFF.

Details on this clonotype: This sequence may be a read error, since a much larger clone differs from it by one base. The chain is built from TRBV2 and TRBJ2-3; weak D call: TRBD2 (5 bases). Germline values: CDR1 SNHLY, CDR2 FYNNEI. The CDR3 sequence is 12 residues long. The CDR3 sequence: CVSARTLDTQYF. CDR3 coding DNA: TGTGTCAGCGCCAGGACTTTAGATACGCAGTATTTT. Full variable domain (remainder filled in from reference TRBV2 and TRBJ2-3): EPEVTQTPSHQVTQMGQEVILRCVPISNHLYFYWYRQILGQKVEFLVSFYNNEISEKSEIFDDQFSVERPDGSNFTLKIRSTKLEDSAMYFCVSARTLDTQYFGPGTRLTVL.

By share, this clonotype ranks as medium-sized (0.01 to 0.1%). This chain links TRBV12-3 or TRBV12-4 with TRBJ1-2; TRBD1 aligns across 11 bases. V was pared by 5 bases and J by 7 bases, with 6 bases of the junction left unmatched. The CDR3 sequence is 14 residues long. CDR3 coding DNA: TGTGCCAGCAGTCCGGGACAGGGGGTCGGTGGCTACACCTTC. It encodes CASSPGQGVGGYTF.

This chain joins TRBV30 and TRBJ1-5; D possibly corresponds to TRBD1 (6 bases). The V end lost 5 bases, the J end lost 9 bases, and 20 bases lay between the germline ends. The germline V gene has CDR1 GTSNPN and CDR2 SVGIG (reference sequence). CDR3 length: 14 residues. CDR3 loop: CAWGATGGLLPQHF. The CDR3 nucleotides are TGTGCCTGGGGTGCGACAGGAGGACTTTTGCCCCAGCATTTT. Supplemented by reference TRBV30 and TRBJ1-5, the full variable domain reads SQTIHQWPATLVQPVGSPLSLECTVEGTSNPNLYWYRQAAGRGLQLLFYSVGIGQISSEVPQNLSASRPQDRQFILSSKKLLLSDSGFYLCAWGATGGLLPQHFGDGTRLSIL.